This T cell receptor beta chain was sequenced for a study of cytomegalovirus exposure and HLA in healthy donors. Overall study: An early data release held 70 million to 90 million unique TCRs from HLA-typed donors. Regarding the study as a whole: Relative to equally common others, HLA-associated TCR beta chains showed greater clonal expansion in a later analysis. Across HLA loci, a later analysis found differing TCR association rates, with DRB1 most and HLA-C fewest.

The study ran its PCR with 60 Vbeta and 13 Jbeta primers. Per the authors' pipeline: Per a later analysis, the number of unique TCR beta chains was about 80 million, of which some 9.9 million were shared. Sequencing used immunoSEQ multiplex PCR; TCRdb keeps in-frame clones, though not all of them. The V and J calls and the clone size are those of that table, but D and trimming were determined from the DNA. Here the sample spans fewer than 200,000 clones, over 60% being singletons. Details on this clone: Its antigen is not identified.

The CDR3 is made up of 15 amino acids. The junction had 7 bases not matched to a gene; V was cut back by 2 bases and J by 5 bases. Looked up from germline, CDR1 is SGHNT and CDR2 is YYREEE (reference sequence). The rearrangement joins TRBV5-4 to TRBJ2-7, with 10 nucleotides matching TRBD1. This sequence originates from a woman aged 25-40 years in good health and CMV-seronegative. The specimen was PBMCs. Here the CDR3 reads CASSFARDRGNEQYF. The CDR3 DNA reads as TGTGCCAGCAGCTTTGCTCGGGACAGGGGAAACGAGCAGTACTTC. Complete variable domain (other parts from reference TRBV5-4 and TRBJ2-7): ETGVTQSPTHLIKTRGQQVTLRCSSQSGHNTVSWYQQALGQGPQFIFQYYREEENGRGNFPPRFSGLQFPNYSSELNVNALELDDSALYLCASSFARDRGNEQYFGPGTRLTVT.